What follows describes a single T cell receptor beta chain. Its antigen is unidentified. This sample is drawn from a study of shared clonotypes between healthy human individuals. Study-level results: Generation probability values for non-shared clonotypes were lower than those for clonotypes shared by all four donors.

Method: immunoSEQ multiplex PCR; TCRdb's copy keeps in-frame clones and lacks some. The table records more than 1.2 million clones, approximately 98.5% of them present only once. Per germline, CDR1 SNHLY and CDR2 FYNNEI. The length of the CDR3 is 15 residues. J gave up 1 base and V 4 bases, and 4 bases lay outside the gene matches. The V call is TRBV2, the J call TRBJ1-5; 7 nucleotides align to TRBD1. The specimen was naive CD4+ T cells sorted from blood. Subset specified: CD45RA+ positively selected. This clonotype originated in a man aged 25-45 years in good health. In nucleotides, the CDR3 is TGTGCCAGCAGTGCTCAGGGGGTAAGCAATCAGCCCCAGCATTTT. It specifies CASSAQGVSNQPQHF.